One sample yielded the 16 T cell receptor beta chains listed below, sequenced in a study of T cell changes during pregnancy in multiple sclerosis. Sequencing was performed with immunoSEQ multiplex PCR; in TCRdb, only in-frame clones are kept and a portion is missing. Among approximately 120,000 clones listed, around 97% were seen once. The source was peripheral blood, collected after pregnancy. These receptors were taken from a female donor with multiple sclerosis, enrolled in a pregnancy study.

V gene TRBV5-1 combines with J gene TRBJ2-7; a weak D match, TRBD2 (7 bases). The CDR3 contains 15 residues. Trimming pared 0 bases from V and 2 bases from J, leaving 12 bases between. Per the germline V gene, CDR1 is SGHRS and CDR2 is YFSETQ. This CDR3 reads CASSLEEGGTYEQYF. The CDR3 nucleotides read TGCGCCAGCAGCTTGGAGGAGGGGGGGACCTACGAGCAGTACTTC.

CDR3 loop: CASSVYPEGGQYF. The CDR3 DNA reads as TGTGCCAGCAGCGTATACCCTGAGGGAGGGCAGTACTTC. V gene TRBV9 combines with J gene TRBJ2-7; D is possibly TRBD2 (6 bases). V lost 1 base, J lost 9 bases, and 14 bases lay in between. Germline V gene sequence: CDR1 SGDLS, CDR2 YYNGEE. This CDR3 spans 13 amino acids.

The chain links TRBV5-1 to TRBJ2-2; D unclear. Trimming took 1 base from V and 3 from J, leaving 10 bases between them. The CDR3 consists of 15 residues. Germline lookup yields CDR1 SGHRS and CDR2 YFSETQ. CDR3 region: CASSLSVGDTGELFF. CDR3 bases: TGCGCCAGCAGCTTGTCGGTTGGAGACACCGGGGAGCTGTTTTTT.

DNA of the CDR3: TGTGCCAGCAGTTATGGGGACAGAAGAAATCAGCCCCAGCATTTT. It yields the protein CASSYGDRRNQPQHF. This chain connects TRBV28 to TRBJ1-5, with 7 bases identical to TRBD1. Per the germline V gene, CDR1 is MDHEN and CDR2 is SYDVKM. There are 15 residues in the CDR3. V lost 4 bases and J lost 4; bases outside the gene matches: 7.

This chain joins TRBV21-1 and TRBJ2-2; the table gives TRBD2 as D, unverified against the DNA. TRBV21-1 is noted as a pseudogene. The CDR3 contains 17 residues. The CDR3 sequence: CASSRELAESNTGELFF. CDR3 sequence (DNA): TGTGCCAGCAGCAGAGAATTAGCGGAGTCGAACACCGGGGAGCTGTTTTTT.

The chain links TRBV5-1 to TRBJ2-1; TRBD2 aligns across 8 bases. CDR1 and CDR2 from the germline V gene are SGHRS and YFSETQ. The J segment lost 7 bases and the V segment lost 0 bases, leaving 6 bases of the junction unmatched. The CDR3 is 15 amino acids. In DNA, the CDR3 is TGCGCCAGCAGCTTGGCCGGGACTAGTTTAAATGAGCAGTTCTTC. Translation gives CASSLAGTSLNEQFF.

CDR3 nucleotide sequence: TGTGCCAGCAGCTTACCCCACAGGGGCGCTAACTATGGCTACACCTTC. This gives the protein CASSLPHRGANYGYTF. The chain combines TRBV5-4 with TRBJ1-2; 7 nucleotides line up with TRBD1. V dropped 2 bases and J dropped 0; count of bases not matched to a gene: 7. The CDR3 runs to 16 residues. Looked up from germline, CDR1 is SGHNT and CDR2 is YYREEE (reference sequence).

The chain couples TRBV5-6 to TRBJ1-3; a weak D match, TRBD1 (5 bases). CDR1 is SGHDT and CDR2 is YYEEEE in the germline V gene. The CDR3 extends over 17 amino acids. The V end was cut by 2 bases, the J end by 0 bases, with 15 bases between. CDR3: CASSFSGVRASGNTIYF. The CDR3 DNA is TGTGCCAGCAGCTTCTCGGGGGTAAGGGCCTCTGGAAACACCATATATTTT.

The V gene is TRBV2, the J gene TRBJ1-4; 10 nucleotides agree with TRBD1. V was clipped by 6 bases and J by 5 bases; unmatched bases: 3. The germline gives CDR1 SNHLY, CDR2 FYNNEI. This CDR3 contains 14 residues. CDR3 sequence: CASRRTGGNEKLFF. CDR3 coding DNA: TGTGCCAGCAGGAGGACAGGGGGGAATGAAAAACTGTTTTTT.

The chain is built from TRBV11-2 and TRBJ2-7; D is perhaps TRBD2 (5 bases). This CDR3 is 15 amino acids long. Between the trimmed V and J ends, which lost 0 bases and 4 bases, there was a span of 13 bases. The germline CDR1 and CDR2 sequences are SGHAT and FQNNGV. This CDR3 is CASSLEGVLRYEQYF. In DNA form, the CDR3 reads TGTGCCAGCAGCTTAGAGGGAGTTCTGCGGTACGAGCAGTACTTC.

V is TRBV2 and J is TRBJ1-5, with 12 bases that match TRBD1. CDR1 SNHLY and CDR2 FYNNEI come from the germline V gene. After removal of 4 bases from V and 6 bases from J, the junction contained 10 bases not matched to a gene. The CDR3 is 17 amino acids. DNA of the CDR3: TGTGCCAGCAGTGTATATCATGGGACAGGGGGCGTTCAGCCCCAGCATTTT. This translates into CASSVYHGTGGVQPQHF.

The gene calls are TRBV30 and TRBJ1-2; D ambiguous. The CDR3 loop spans 14 amino acids. The V end was cut by 5 bases, the J end by 11 bases, with 24 bases between. Germline loops: CDR1 GTSNPN, CDR2 SVGIG (reference sequence). CDR3 region: CAWVTSGLIELYTF. CDR3 DNA: TGTGCCTGGGTTACGAGCGGGTTGATAGAGCTATACACCTTC.

The chain recombines TRBV19 with TRBJ2-3; the D gene is possibly TRBD2 (6 bases). Germline CDR1 LNHDA, CDR2 SQIVND (reference sequence). V was trimmed by 6 bases and J by 2 bases, leaving 12 bases between them. This CDR3 has 14 amino acids. CDR3 DNA sequence: TGTGCCAGTAGCGGGACTGTACTCACAGATACGCAGTATTTT. Protein product: CASSGTVLTDTQYF.

V gene TRBV9 combines with J gene TRBJ1-4; D not certain. Trimming shortened V by 0 bases and J by 7 bases, and 10 bases separated the two germline ends. CDR1 and CDR2 (germline): SGDLS, YYNGEE. The CDR3 sequence is 14 residues long. CDR3 in amino acids: CASSVGAQGEKLFF. CDR3 in DNA: TGTGCCAGCAGCGTAGGGGCCCAAGGTGAAAAACTGTTTTTT.

This chain uses TRBV6-5 with TRBJ1-4, with D possibly being TRBD1 (6 bases). The CDR3 is made up of 15 amino acids. CDR1 and CDR2 (germline): MNHEY, SVGAGI. Trimming took off 2 bases at V and 7 bases at J, with 14 bases between the two ends. The CDR3 reads CASSYGGTGLEKLFF. The CDR3 region has the DNA TGTGCCAGCAGTTACGGGGGAACAGGGCTTGAAAAACTGTTTTTT.

The rearrangement uses TRBV2 and TRBJ2-2; 14 nucleotides line up with TRBD2. Germline CDR1 SNHLY, CDR2 FYNNEI. V lost 9 bases to trimming and J lost 8 bases; unmatched junction nucleotides: 8. The CDR3 extends over 15 amino acids. The CDR3 sequence: CARGTSGSRSGELFF. The DNA for the CDR3 is TGTGCCAGAGGGACTAGCGGGAGTCGCTCAGGGGAGCTGTTTTTT. Full variable domain (remainder filled in from reference TRBV2 and TRBJ2-2): EPEVTQTPSHQVTQMGQEVILRCVPISNHLYFYWYRQILGQKVEFLVSFYNNEISEKSEIFDDQFSVERPDGSNFTLKIRSTKLEDSAMYFCARGTSGSRSGELFFGEGSRLTVL.